This T cell receptor (beta chain) appears in the sequencing data of a study of blood T cell repertoires in COVID-19. This clone has only one observation. Recruited during active infection, patients (from Seattle) were subsequently followed longitudinally. Original processing methods: Nucleated cell counts were estimated from reference gene primer amplification. The assay was immunoSEQ multiplex PCR, and TCRdb's table has in-frame clones only and misses some. D and trimming were read from the DNA, whereas the V and J calls and clone size are those reported in that table. The sample holds about 130,000 clones, approximately 89% seen once. This CDR3 spans 15 amino acids. Germline V gene sequence: CDR1 SEHNR, CDR2 FQNEAQ (reference sequence). V gave up 1 base and J gave up 1 base, with 10 bases separating them.

The chain is built from TRBV7-9 and TRBJ1-1; D may be TRBD1 (5 bases). The receptor comes from a woman of 80 years or more with COVID-19, enrolled during active disease. The specimen was peripheral blood. In nucleotides, the CDR3 is TGTGCCAGCAGCTTAGACGGGACTTCGAACACTGAAGCTTTCTTT. Translation: CASSLDGTSNTEAFF. Full variable domain (rest looked up from reference TRBV7-9 and TRBJ1-1): DTGVSQNPRHKITKRGQNVTFRCDPISEHNRLYWYRQTLGQGPEFLTYFQNEAQLEKSRLLSDRFSAERPKGSFSTLEIQRTEQGDSAMYLCASSLDGTSNTEAFFGQGTRLTVV.